This T cell receptor beta chain was retrieved from a study of T-cell reconstitution after alpha-beta-depleted transplantation in children. Per the germline V gene, CDR1 is SQVTM and CDR2 is ANQGSEA. The V and J ends lost 4 bases and 2 bases respectively, with 14 bases between them. The CDR3 totals 14 residues. Using unique molecular identifiers, the investigators prepared the TCRbeta library. From the PCR reads, TCRdb called clonotypes with MiXCR, one entry per CDR3 protein. Altogether about 460,000 distinct CDR3 sequences are present, around 12% being singletons, with the ten largest covering about 5.6%.

The V and J genes are TRBV29-1 and TRBJ2-5; a weak D match, TRBD2 (6 bases). Sequenced here: PBMCs from the stem cell graft donor, sampled from the stem cell graft. The receptor was isolated from a human donor who donated a stem cell graft to a child with combined immunodeficiency. This chain's CDR3 is CSVATRTRQETQYF. The CDR3 DNA reads TGCAGCGTTGCGACTAGAACTCGTCAAGAGACCCAGTACTTC.